The 13 T cell receptor beta chains listed next were all sequenced from one sample in a study of shared clonotypes between healthy human individuals. Here immunoSEQ multiplex PCR was the method, and the copy in TCRdb shows in-frame clones only, minus some. In the table there are 2 million to 3 million clones, over 85% of which are singletons. Sequenced sample: naive CD4+ T cells from PBMCs. Documented subset: CD45RA+ positively selected. These receptors were obtained from a young man in good health. Some clones in this sample may be carry-over from other donors' samples.

The chain is built from TRBV5-1 and TRBJ2-3; 9 bases agree with TRBD1. The CDR3 length is 15 residues. J lost 8 bases, V lost 4 bases, and 11 bases had no gene match. Germline assignment: CDR1 SGHRS and CDR2 YFSETQ. The CDR3 DNA is TGCGCCAGCAGCCCCTCCCAGGGACAGGGAGGTACGCAGTATTTT. It encodes CASSPSQGQGGTQYF.

The CDR3 reads CASTRGQMNTEAFF. CDR3 bases: TGTGCCAGCACAAGAGGACAGATGAACACTGAAGCTTTCTTT. The chain has TRBV28 and TRBJ1-1; D is perhaps TRBD1 (6 bases). The CDR3 length is 14 residues. The germline V gene has CDR1 MDHEN and CDR2 SYDVKM. The V end was cut by 7 bases, the J end by 0 bases, with 12 bases between.

The gene calls are TRBV5-8 and TRBJ1-5; 9 bases are shared with TRBD1. The CDR3 spans 16 residues. Trimming removed 6 bases from V and 3 bases from J; junction bases left unmatched: 10. Looked up from germline, CDR1 is SGHTS and CDR2 is YDEGEE. The CDR3 is CASIPSGTGSNQPQHF. CDR3 coding DNA: TGTGCCAGCATCCCATCCGGGACAGGGTCCAATCAGCCCCAGCATTTT.

The CDR3 sequence: CASRSPSKNIQYF. In nucleotides, the CDR3 is TGTGCCAGCAGGTCTCCGAGCAAAAACATTCAGTACTTC. The chain links TRBV7-3 to TRBJ2-4; D is ambiguous. V was pared by 6 bases and J by 3 bases, with 9 bases between. Germline CDR1 is SGHTA and CDR2 is FQGTGA. The CDR3 has 13 residues. Full variable domain (remainder filled in from reference TRBV7-3 and TRBJ2-4): GAGVSQTPSNKVTEKGKYVELRCDPISGHTALYWYRQSLGQGPEFLIYFQGTGAADDSGLPNDRFFAVRPEGSVSTLKIQRTERGDSAVYLCASRSPSKNIQYFGAGTRLSVL.

As to this clone: The same CDR3 also results from other DNA sequences found in this sample. V gene TRBV7-9 combines with J gene TRBJ2-3; 7 nucleotides match TRBD1. Germline CDR1 reads SEHNR; CDR2 reads FQNEAQ (reference sequence). This CDR3 region has 14 residues. V was clipped by 1 base and J by 4 bases; unmatched bases: 2. The CDR3 coding sequence is TGTGCCAGCAGCTTAGTCCAGGGGGCAGATACGCAGTATTTT. This translates into CASSLVQGADTQYF.

This chain connects TRBV7-8 to TRBJ1-2; 9 bases map to TRBD1. The germline CDR1 and CDR2 sequences are SGHVS and FQNEAQ. There are 18 residues in the CDR3. V was pared by 3 bases and J by 4 bases, with 15 bases of the junction left unmatched. The CDR3 loop reads CASSLGQGNLGGSYGYTF. CDR3 coding DNA: TGTGCCAGCAGCTTGGGACAGGGAAATTTGGGGGGTTCCTATGGCTACACCTTC.

The CDR3 sequence: CASSLALDSRGSDTQYF. CDR3 nucleotide sequence: TGCGCCAGCAGCTTGGCGCTGGACTCCCGGGGGTCAGATACGCAGTATTTT. The chain uses TRBV5-1 and TRBJ2-3; maybe TRBD2 (6 bases). Germline CDR1 reads SGHRS; CDR2 reads YFSETQ. Trimming removed 0 bases from V and 4 bases from J, with 18 bases in between. The CDR3 extends over 17 amino acids.

The chain combines TRBV28 with TRBJ1-4; D remains ambiguous. The CDR3 runs to 14 residues. Trimming cost V 5 bases and J 5 bases, with 12 bases left between them. Germline V lookup: CDR1 MDHEN, CDR2 SYDVKM. CDR3 loop: CASSTPASNEKLFF. DNA for the CDR3: TGTGCCAGCAGTACCCCCGCCAGCAATGAAAAACTGTTTTTT. The full variable domain, with the rest looked up from reference TRBV28 and TRBJ1-4, is DVKVTQSSRYLVKRTGEKVFLECVQDMDHENMFWYRQDPGLGLRLIYFSYDVKMKEKGDIPEGYSVSREKKERFSLILESASTNQTSMYLCASSTPASNEKLFFGSGTQLSVL.

To note about this clone: At the DNA level, this CDR3 is encoded by other sequences in the same sample as well. The V and J genes are TRBV29-1 and TRBJ2-7; D is possibly TRBD1 (5 bases). Germline CDR1 SQVTM, CDR2 ANQGSEA. Trimming stripped 4 bases from V and 3 bases from J, with 13 bases between. This CDR3 has 13 residues. The CDR3 DNA is TGCAGCGTTGGCGGCAGGGCCCTCTACGAGCAGTACTTC. This codes for CSVGGRALYEQYF.

The chain is built from TRBV5-1 and TRBJ2-5, with 9 bases identical to TRBD2. There are 15 residues in the CDR3. Germline V CDR1 and CDR2: SGHRS, YFSETQ. With 2 bases clipped from V and 1 base from J, the junction kept 3 bases outside the gene matches. DNA of the CDR3: TGCGCCAGCAGCTTCCGTAGCGGGAGCCAAGAGACCCAGTACTTC. The encoded protein is CASSFRSGSQETQYF.

The chain joins TRBV5-4 to TRBJ2-5; D is unclear. The CDR3 loop spans 16 amino acids. With 5 bases removed from V and 3 bases from J, the gap between germline ends came to 20 bases. CDR1 and CDR2 (germline): SGHNT, YYREEE (reference sequence). CDR3: CASRHGPAQNEETQYF. In DNA form, the CDR3 reads TGTGCCAGCAGACACGGGCCGGCACAGAACGAAGAGACCCAGTACTTC.

As regards this clone: The same CDR3 arises from other DNA sequences in this sample as well. The chain is built from TRBV7-2 and TRBJ2-1; no clear D. This CDR3 is built from 14 residues. The V end was cut by 4 bases, the J end by 2 bases, with 9 bases between. Germline values: CDR1 SGHTA, CDR2 FQGNSA. The CDR3: CASSSPGPYNEQFF. In nucleotides, the CDR3 is TGTGCCAGCAGCTCCCCCGGACCCTACAATGAGCAGTTCTTC.

The chain uses TRBV2 and TRBJ2-2; tentatively, D is TRBD2 (5 bases). This CDR3 region has 15 residues. CDR1 SNHLY and CDR2 FYNNEI come from the germline V gene. The ends were cut back, 2 bases at V and 4 bases at J, with 11 bases in the middle. The CDR3 DNA reads as TGTGCCAGCAGTGAACTAGCCTTAATCACCGGGGAGCTGTTTTTT. Amino acid sequence: CASSELALITGELFF.